The 21 T cell receptor beta chains in this list originate from one sample, sequenced in a study of T cells after yellow fever vaccination. Each CDR3 protein is one row after TCRdb ran MiXCR on the 5' RACE reads. The sample lists fewer than 450,000 distinct CDR3 sequences, roughly 8.6% occurring once. The specimen comprised PBMCs, sampled roughly seven weeks after the first yellow fever vaccination. These receptors were obtained from a man aged 18 to 29 who received the YFV17D yellow fever vaccine.

V is TRBV4-1 and J is TRBJ1-1, with D possibly TRBD1 on 6 matching bases. The CDR3 has 14 residues. Deletions cut 6 bases from V and 2 bases from J, with 13 bases between. The germline CDR1 and CDR2 sequences are MGHRA and YSYEKL. CDR3 in DNA: TGCGCCAGCAGGGGGGCGTTGAGAAACACTGAAGCTTTCTTT. Amino acid sequence: CASRGALRNTEAFF.

V is TRBV11-2 and J is TRBJ2-1; D not resolved. V dropped 1 base and J dropped 5 bases, with 9 bases sitting between them. Germline lookup yields CDR1 SGHAT and CDR2 FQNNGV. This CDR3 comprises 14 residues. The CDR3 DNA reads TGTGCCAGCAGCTTAGTAATCGACCACAATGAGCAGTTCTTC. Amino acids: CASSLVIDHNEQFF.

CDR3: CASSHNRGQETQYF. The CDR3 DNA sequence: TGTGCCAGCAGCCATAACAGGGGCCAAGAGACCCAGTACTTC. The rearrangement joins TRBV3-1 to TRBJ2-5, with TRBD1 matching over 7 bases. Germline V CDR1 and CDR2: LGHDT, YNNKEL (reference sequence). Trimming at V came to 3 bases and at J to 1 base, leaving 2 bases not matched to a gene. The CDR3 length is 14 residues.

This clonotype was observed at least ten times. CDR3 protein: CASSPPWGSTNYGYTF. The DNA for the CDR3 is TGTGCCAGCAGCCCCCCTTGGGGCTCGACTAACTATGGCTACACCTTC. This sequence joins TRBV7-2 and TRBJ1-2; possibly TRBD1 for D (5 bases). The germline V gene encodes CDR1 SGHTA and CDR2 FQGNSA. The CDR3 contains 16 residues. Trimming left V 5 bases short and J 0 bases short, with 16 bases between.

This clonotype occurred many times. The chain uses TRBV7-2 and TRBJ1-1; maybe TRBD1 (5 bases). Deletions cut 0 bases from V and 4 bases from J, with 12 bases between. The CDR3 loop spans 15 amino acids. Germline V gene data show CDR1 as SGHTA and CDR2 as FQGNSA. CDR3 sequence (DNA): TGTGCCAGCAGCTTAGCTGGGGGGTTGGGCACTGAAGCTTTCTTT. Translated, it gives CASSLAGGLGTEAFF.

This clonotype was counted a few times. The J gene is TRBJ1-1, the V gene TRBV19; D unclear. Per the germline V gene, CDR1 is LNHDA and CDR2 is SQIVND (reference sequence). The CDR3 runs 14 residues. With 5 bases removed from V and 5 bases from J, the gap between germline ends came to 15 bases. The CDR3 here is CASSLLDRETEAFF. The CDR3 DNA follows: TGTGCCAGTAGTTTATTAGACCGTGAAACTGAAGCTTTCTTT.

The table lists this clonotype with a few counts. The chain recombines TRBV5-6 with TRBJ2-1; D might be TRBD1 (5 bases). The CDR3 consists of 14 residues. Deletions cut 1 base from V and 3 bases from J, with 8 bases between. The germline gives CDR1 SGHDT, CDR2 YYEEEE. CDR3 sequence (DNA): TGTGCCAGCAGCTTGAGGGGAATCTACAATGAGCAGTTCTTC. Its protein product is CASSLRGIYNEQFF.

The CDR3 spells CASSVWGTGYNEQFF. CDR3 DNA sequence: TGTGCCAGCAGCGTATGGGGGACAGGGTACAATGAGCAGTTCTTC. The rearrangement links TRBV9 to TRBJ2-1, with 9 bases aligning to TRBD1. V shed 1 base and J 4 bases; nucleotides not matched to a gene: 3. The V gene's germline CDR1 is SGDLS and CDR2 YYNGEE. The CDR3 runs to 15 residues.

This chain uses TRBV29-1 with TRBJ2-5; D perhaps matches TRBD1 (6 bases). This CDR3 contains 11 residues. V lost 4 bases and J 3 bases, leaving 6 bases between the germline ends. Germline CDR1 and CDR2: SQVTM and ANQGSEA. CDR3 DNA: TGCAGCGTTGCAGGGGAAGAGACCCAGTACTTC. Its protein product is CSVAGEETQYF. The full variable domain, rest sourced from reference TRBV29-1 and TRBJ2-5, is SAVISQKPSRDICQRGTSLTIQCQVDSQVTMMFWYRQQPGQSLTLIATANQGSEATYESGFVIDKFPISRPNLTFSTLTVSNMSPEDSSIYLCSVAGEETQYFGPGTRLLVL.

This chain connects TRBV18 to TRBJ2-6; D is undetermined. The CDR3 has 15 residues. Germline assignment: CDR1 KGHSH and CDR2 LQKENI. Trimming pared 2 bases from V and 0 bases from J, leaving 5 bases between. The CDR3 protein is CASSPKLSGANVLTF. CDR3 in DNA: TGTGCCAGCTCACCAAAGCTCTCTGGGGCCAACGTCCTGACTTTC.

In its sample, this clonotype was seen a few times. The chain has TRBV7-9 and TRBJ2-1; 13 nucleotides line up with TRBD2. Germline-derived CDR1 and CDR2 are SEHNR and FQNEAQ (reference sequence). Unmatched junction bases numbered 3, after V lost 4 bases and J lost 3 bases. This CDR3 spans 16 amino acids. The CDR3 nucleotides are TGTGCCAGCAGCTCCGGACTAGCGGGGGACTACAATGAGCAGTTCTTC. This encodes CASSSGLAGDYNEQFF.

V gene TRBV3-1 combines with J gene TRBJ2-1, with TRBD2 matching 11 bases. The CDR3 length is 16 residues. J gave up 10 bases and V 2 bases, and 10 bases lay outside the gene matches. The germline CDR1 and CDR2 sequences are LGHDT and YNNKEL (reference sequence). This chain's CDR3 is CASSQRLAGSGAEQFF. For the CDR3, the DNA is TGTGCCAGCAGCCAACGACTAGCGGGGTCTGGGGCGGAGCAGTTCTTC.

The genes are TRBV7-9 and TRBJ1-5; 10 bases align to TRBD1. V lost 3 bases to trimming and J lost 6 bases; unmatched junction nucleotides: 5. Germline-derived CDR1 and CDR2 are SEHNR and FQNEAQ (reference sequence). The CDR3 has 15 residues. CDR3 bases: TGTGCCAGCAGCTTCCAAGGGGACAGGGGTCAGCCCCAGCATTTT. It specifies CASSFQGDRGQPQHF.

The chain recombines TRBV7-2 with TRBJ2-3, with no clear D. The CDR3 extends over 13 amino acids. V was pared by 5 bases and J by 7 bases, with 13 bases between. Germline CDR1 and CDR2: SGHTA and FQGNSA. CDR3 coding DNA: TGTGCCAGCAGCCAAATCCAATCCAATACGCAGTATTTT. Amino acids: CASSQIQSNTQYF.

This clonotype turned up a few times. The chain recombines TRBV14 with TRBJ2-2, with D unresolved. Looked up from germline, CDR1 is SGHDN and CDR2 is FVKESK. The length of the CDR3 is 14 residues. Deletions cut 4 bases from V and 4 bases from J, with 10 bases between. DNA of the CDR3: TGTGCCAGCAGCCCGTTTTCGACCACCGGGGAGCTGTTTTTT. Translated: CASSPFSTTGELFF.

This chain joins TRBV4-2 and TRBJ1-2; TRBD1 matches at 8 bases. After removal of 4 bases from V and 7 bases from J, the junction contained 8 bases not matched to a gene. This CDR3 is 14 amino acids long. Germline values: CDR1 LGHNA, CDR2 YNFKEQ. The CDR3 bases are TGTGCCAGCAGCCCACTAACAGGGGGTCTTGGCTACACCTTC. It yields the protein CASSPLTGGLGYTF.

The J gene is TRBJ1-5, the V gene TRBV19, with a possible D match to TRBD1 (6 bases). Germline values: CDR1 LNHDA, CDR2 SQIVND (reference sequence). The CDR3 has 11 residues. The V end lost 6 bases, the J end lost 6 bases, and 6 bases lay between the germline ends. The CDR3 DNA reads as TGTGCCAGTAGAGGGGGTCAGCCCCAGCATTTT. It yields the protein CASRGGQPQHF.

There are a few counts of this clonotype. The chain carries TRBV6-2 or TRBV6-3 and TRBJ1-6; the D gene is possibly TRBD1 (6 bases). CDR3 length: 18 amino acids. The ends were cut back, 2 bases at V and 0 bases at J, with 14 bases in the middle. Germline V gene data show CDR1 as MNHEY and CDR2 as SVGEGT. The CDR3 loop is CASSYTRGIGSYNSPLHF. The CDR3 nucleotides are TGTGCCAGCAGTTACACCAGGGGAATCGGCTCCTATAATTCACCCCTCCACTTT.

This rearrangement joins TRBV5-6 to TRBJ2-3; 9 nucleotides line up with TRBD2. The CDR3 covers 16 residues. Germline V CDR1 and CDR2: SGHDT, YYEEEE. Trimming cost V 4 bases and J 0 bases; bases outside gene matches: 6. The CDR3 sequence is CASSLGLALSTDTQYF. The DNA for the CDR3 is TGTGCCAGCAGCCTGGGACTAGCTCTAAGCACAGATACGCAGTATTTT. The full variable domain, its missing parts supplied by reference TRBV5-6 and TRBJ2-3, is DAGVTQSPTHLIKTRGQQVTLRCSPKSGHDTVSWYQQALGQGPQFIFQYYEEEERQRGNFPDRFSGHQFPNYSSELNVNALLLGDSALYLCASSLGLALSTDTQYFGPGTRLTVL.

CDR3 protein: CASSRENQETQYF. CDR3 in DNA: TGTGCCAGCAGCAGGGAAAACCAAGAGACCCAGTACTTC. V usage is TRBV11-2 and J usage is TRBJ2-5; D not resolved. V lost 5 bases and J 0 bases, leaving 7 bases between the germline ends. The germline V gene encodes CDR1 SGHAT and CDR2 FQNNGV. The CDR3 is made up of 13 amino acids.

This clonotype was observed a few times. The chain carries TRBV20-1 and TRBJ2-3, with D possibly TRBD2 on 6 matching bases. Trimming removed 2 bases at V and 2 bases at J, with 14 bases between. CDR1 is DFQATT, CDR2 SNEGSKA, per germline (reference sequence). The CDR3 contains 15 residues. CDR3 sequence reads: CSARPGGWDTDTQYF. In DNA, the CDR3 is TGCAGTGCTAGACCTGGGGGGTGGGACACAGATACGCAGTATTTT.